A single T cell receptor (beta chain) is shown here with its context. Primers for the PCR totalled 60 Vbeta and 13 Jbeta. Using immunoSEQ multiplex PCR, the repertoire was profiled, and TCRdb retains in-frame clones only, with some absent. The sample holds more than 150,000 clones, roughly 79% seen once. This record belongs to a study of cytomegalovirus exposure and HLA in healthy donors. The clonotype was recovered from a man aged 50-59 years in good health and CMV-seropositive. Material: PBMCs.

CDR3 in DNA: TGTGCCAGCAGTGAGTCGGGCAGGGATTCACCCCTCCACTTT. Amino acid sequence: CASSESGRDSPLHF. The chain uses TRBV2 and TRBJ1-6, with TRBD1 as a possible D gene (5 bases). The CDR3 covers 14 residues. V was trimmed by 3 bases and J by 8 bases, leaving 11 bases between them. The germline CDR1 and CDR2 sequences are SNHLY and FYNNEI.